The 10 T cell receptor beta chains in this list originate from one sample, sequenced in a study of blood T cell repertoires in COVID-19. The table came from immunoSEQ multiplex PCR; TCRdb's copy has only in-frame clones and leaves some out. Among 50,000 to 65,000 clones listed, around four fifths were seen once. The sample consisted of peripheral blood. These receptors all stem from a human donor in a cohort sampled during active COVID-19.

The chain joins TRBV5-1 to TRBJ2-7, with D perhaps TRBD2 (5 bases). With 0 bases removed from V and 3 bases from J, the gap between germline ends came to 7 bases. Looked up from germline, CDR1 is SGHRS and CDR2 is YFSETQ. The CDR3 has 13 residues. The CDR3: CASSLGERYEQYF. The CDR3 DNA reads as TGCGCCAGCAGCTTGGGGGAGCGCTACGAGCAGTACTTC.

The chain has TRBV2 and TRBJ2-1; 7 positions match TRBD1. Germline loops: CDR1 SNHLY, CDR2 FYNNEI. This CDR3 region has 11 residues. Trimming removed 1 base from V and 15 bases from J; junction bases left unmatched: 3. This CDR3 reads CASSEGTGPFF. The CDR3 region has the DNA TGTGCCAGCAGTGAAGGGACAGGTCCGTTCTTC.

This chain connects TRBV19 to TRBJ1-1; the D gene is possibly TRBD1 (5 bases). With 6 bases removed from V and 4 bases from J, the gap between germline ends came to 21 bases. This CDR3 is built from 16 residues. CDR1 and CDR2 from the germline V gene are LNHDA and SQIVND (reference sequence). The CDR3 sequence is CASRPPRGGLGTEAFF. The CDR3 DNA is TGTGCCAGTAGACCGCCCCGGGGGGGATTAGGCACTGAAGCTTTCTTT.

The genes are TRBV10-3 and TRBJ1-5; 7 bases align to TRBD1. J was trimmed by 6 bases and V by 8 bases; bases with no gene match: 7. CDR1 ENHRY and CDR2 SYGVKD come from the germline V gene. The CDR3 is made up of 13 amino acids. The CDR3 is CAIQGGGSQPQHF. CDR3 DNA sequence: TGTGCCATCCAGGGGGGCGGAAGTCAGCCCCAGCATTTT.

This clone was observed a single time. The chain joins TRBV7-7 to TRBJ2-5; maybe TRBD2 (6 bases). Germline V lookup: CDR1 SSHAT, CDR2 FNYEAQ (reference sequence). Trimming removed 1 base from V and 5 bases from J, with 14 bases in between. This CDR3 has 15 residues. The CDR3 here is CASSLVPSRGETQYF. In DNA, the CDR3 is TGTGCCAGCAGCTTAGTGCCGTCTCGGGGGGAGACCCAGTACTTC.

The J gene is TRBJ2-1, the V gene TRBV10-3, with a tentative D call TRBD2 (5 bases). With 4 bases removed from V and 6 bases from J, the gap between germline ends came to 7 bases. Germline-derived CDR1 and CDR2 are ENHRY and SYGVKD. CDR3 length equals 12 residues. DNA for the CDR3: TGTGCCATCAGTGGGACTTCCAATGAGCAGTTCTTC. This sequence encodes CAISGTSNEQFF.

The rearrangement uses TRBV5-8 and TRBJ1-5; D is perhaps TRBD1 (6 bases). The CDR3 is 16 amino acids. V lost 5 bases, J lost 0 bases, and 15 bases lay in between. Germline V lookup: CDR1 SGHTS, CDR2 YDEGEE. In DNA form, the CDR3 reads TGTGCCAGCAGGCTACAGGGTACCCATAGCAATCAGCCCCAGCATTTT. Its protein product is CASRLQGTHSNQPQHF.

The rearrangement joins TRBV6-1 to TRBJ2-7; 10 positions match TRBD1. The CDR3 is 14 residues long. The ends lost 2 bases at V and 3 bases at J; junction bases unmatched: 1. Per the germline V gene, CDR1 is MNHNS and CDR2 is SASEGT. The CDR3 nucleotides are TGTGCCAGCAGTGAATGGACAGGGGGCTACGAGCAGTACTTC. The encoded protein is CASSEWTGGYEQYF.

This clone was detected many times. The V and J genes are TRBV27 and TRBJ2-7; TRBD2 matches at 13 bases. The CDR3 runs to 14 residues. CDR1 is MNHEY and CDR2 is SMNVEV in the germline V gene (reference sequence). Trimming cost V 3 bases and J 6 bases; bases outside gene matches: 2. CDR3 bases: TGTGCCAGCAGTTTTACTAGCGGGAGGGGCGAGCAGTACTTC. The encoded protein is CASSFTSGRGEQYF.

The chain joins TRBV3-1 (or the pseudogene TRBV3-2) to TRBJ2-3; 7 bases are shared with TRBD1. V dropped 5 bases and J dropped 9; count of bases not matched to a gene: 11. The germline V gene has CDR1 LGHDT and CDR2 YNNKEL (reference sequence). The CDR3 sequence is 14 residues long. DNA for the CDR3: TGTGCCAGCAGCTCCCGGGACAGCCTCGGAACGCAGTATTTT. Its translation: CASSSRDSLGTQYF.